This T cell receptor (beta chain) was profiled in a study of blood T cell repertoires in COVID-19 (dated by TCRdb to 2018 to 2021). About the investigation overall: The collaborator samples originated in the United States, Italy and Spain and spanned the acute and convalescent phases of COVID-19. The prospective study material was composed of cDNA or gDNA derived from T cells, B-cell-depleted T cells, or PBMCs. Deeply sampled blood TCRbeta repertoires from subjects exposed to, actively infected with, or recovered from COVID-19 were included in the dataset. A freely available public database, intended as a resource for researchers studying the immune response to SARS-CoV-2, is where the repertoires were released. The samples were drawn from the first 160 participants of the ongoing ImmuneRACE study and from over 950 subjects provided by 6 global collaborators. Sample metadata almost always included a de-identified subject ID, COVID-19 status, age in years and sex. HLA class I and class II types, where available, came from metadata supplied by the sample provider rather than from assay-based typing. The research as a whole found: How much clinical and demographic metadata was included differed by source and by participant, and the metadata was provided uncurated.

TCRbeta CDR3 regions were amplified from genomic DNA by means of the immunoSEQ Assay, a bias-controlled multiplex PCR. The paper's processing steps were these. The number of nucleated cells in each sample was estimated by amplification of reference gene primers within the assay. To quantify the absolute abundance of each unique TCRbeta CDR3 rearrangement, sequence reads were collapsed and filtered. Productive Simpson clonality was computed per sample as the square root of Simpson's diversity index over productive rearrangements. TCRdb holds this immuneACCESS table with in-frame rearrangements only. Some clones are missing; in checked studies, unresolved V genes explain under half, and the rest has no known cause. V and J calls and clone size are copied from that table; D and trimming were computed from the DNA. The sample data list roughly 250,000 clones, and 85% to 90% of these were observed just once. Of the sample, roughly 12% is held by the ten largest clones.

Regarding this clone: Its antigen is still unknown. There are no base qualities to consult, and no much larger clone falls within one base.

One collaborating source in Seattle enrolled patients during active infection and followed them longitudinally through the course of disease. Each collaborating institution followed its own protocols to collect whole blood in K2EDTA tubes. For TCRbeta analysis, collaborators shipped samples in one of three forms: frozen whole blood, isolated PBMCs, or DNA extracted from either of those sample types. The source of this sequence is a woman aged 25 to 45 with COVID-19, enrolled during active disease. The specimen was peripheral blood.

The sequence in DNA is TGTGCCACCAGCCGGAGGGCTGGGGGGGCCATGAACACCGGGGAGCTGTTTTTT. Protein translation: CATSRRAGGAMNTGELFF. This chain joins TRBV15 to TRBJ2-2; perhaps TRBD2 is the D gene, with 7 bases matching. The germline V gene (reference sequence) specifies LNHNV as CDR1 and YYDKDF as CDR2. The CDR3 runs 18 residues from the cysteine to the phenylalanine. Only CDR3 DNA is held: 54 bases, read in frame from base 1. At the junction V is shortened by 5 bases and J by 1 base, with 20 bases in between.